The 29 T cell receptor beta chains presented below share a single source sample, sequenced in a study of blood T cell repertoires in COVID-19 (TCRdb year 2020). The method was the immunoSEQ multiplex PCR assay. Imported from immuneACCESS, the table was reduced by TCRdb to in-frame sequences with V and J called. These copies leave out some clones; in studies compared against another copy, an unresolved V gene accounts for under half, and the cause of the remainder is not known. This sample has around 300,000 clones in its table, and around nine tenths of those were observed once. The leading ten clones occupy roughly 6.3% of the sample. Sequencing was carried out using PBMCs or T cells enriched from blood (not recorded which). The receptors shown here come from a woman between 40 and 55 years old who had recovered from COVID-19.

The V gene is TRBV6-2 or TRBV6-3, the J gene TRBJ2-2, with 12 bases that match TRBD2. The germline V gene encodes CDR1 MNHEY and CDR2 SVGEGT. The CDR3 has 18 residues. V was clipped by 0 bases and J by 5 bases; unmatched bases: 7. This CDR3 is CASSYSSLAGGETGELFF. The DNA for the CDR3 is TGTGCCAGCAGTTACTCGTCTCTAGCGGGAGGGGAAACCGGGGAGCTGTTTTTT.

The chain has TRBV6-6 and TRBJ2-1, with unresolved D. Germline V gene lookup returns CDR1 MNHNY and CDR2 SVGAGI (reference sequence). The CDR3 covers 14 residues. Trimming removed 8 bases from V and 6 bases from J, with 17 bases in between. In nucleotides, the CDR3 is TGTGCCAGCTCCCTGTTTGGAGAGACCAATGAGCAGTTCTTC. This sequence encodes CASSLFGETNEQFF.

The CDR3 region has the DNA TGCGCCAGCAGCCAAAGGCCGGGGACAGAGTCAACAGATACGCAGTATTTT. Translated, it gives CASSQRPGTESTDTQYF. This rearrangement joins TRBV4-3 to TRBJ2-3, with 7 bases matching TRBD1. V shed 2 bases and J 3 bases; nucleotides not matched to a gene: 11. CDR3 length equals 17 residues. Germline V gene data show CDR1 as LGHNA and CDR2 as YSLEER.

V gene TRBV28 combines with J gene TRBJ1-1; the match to TRBD1 covers 9 bases. This CDR3 has 12 residues. CDR1 and CDR2 (germline): MDHEN, SYDVKM. V dropped 10 bases and J dropped 6; count of bases not matched to a gene: 6. The CDR3 is CAINRGHAEAFF. In nucleotides, the CDR3 is TGTGCCATAAACAGGGGGCACGCTGAAGCTTTCTTT.

V usage is TRBV7-8 and J usage is TRBJ2-1, with 9 bases that match TRBD1. The V and J ends lost 6 bases and 7 bases, in that order; junction bases with no gene match: 7. This CDR3 is 14 amino acids long. From germline, CDR1 is SGHVS and CDR2 FQNEAQ. The CDR3 coding sequence is TGTGCCAGCAGAGGAAGGACAGGGGTAAATGAGCAGTTCTTC. Encoded protein: CASRGRTGVNEQFF.

Here the CDR3 DNA reads TGTGCCAGCAGCCAAGGGCATAGCGGGGGGTCCTACGAGCAGTACTTC. It encodes CASSQGHSGGSYEQYF. V and J are TRBV3-1 (or the pseudogene TRBV3-2) and TRBJ2-7, with TRBD2 matching 10 bases. Germline CDR1 and CDR2: LGHDT and YNNKEL (reference sequence). Losses at the gene ends were 1 base for V and 1 base for J; bases not matched to a gene: 4. This CDR3 is built from 16 residues.

The CDR3 protein is CASSSTSGGFYEQYF. The CDR3 DNA follows: TGTGCCAGCTCGTCGACTAGCGGGGGGTTCTACGAGCAGTACTTC. This chain joins TRBV18 and TRBJ2-7; 13 bases line up with TRBD2. Trimming cost V 6 bases and J 3 bases; bases outside gene matches: 5. The CDR3 length is 15 residues. Germline CDR1 is KGHSH and CDR2 is LQKENI.

For the CDR3, the DNA is TGTGCCAGTCTAACCTTAACCGGGACTAGCGGTTACAATGAGCAGTTCTTC. Amino acid sequence: CASLTLTGTSGYNEQFF. J is TRBJ2-1 and V is TRBV28, with 11 bases identical to TRBD2. The CDR3 contains 17 residues. Germline V gene sequence: CDR1 MDHEN, CDR2 SYDVKM. J lost 4 bases, V lost 9 bases, and 14 bases had no gene match.

The rearrangement joins TRBV28 to TRBJ2-5, with TRBD2 matching over 10 bases. The V gene end was trimmed by 6 bases and the J gene end by 2 bases; junction bases not matched to a gene: 12. The CDR3 runs 17 residues. Germline CDR1 and CDR2: MDHEN and SYDVKM. The CDR3 sequence: CASRPQTSGLRQETQYF. The CDR3 DNA reads TGTGCCAGCAGACCCCAGACTAGCGGGTTAAGACAAGAGACCCAGTACTTC.

CDR3 in DNA: TGCGCCAGCAGCTTGGGGTGGGAGGATCACGAGCAGTACTTC. This sequence encodes CASSLGWEDHEQYF. This sequence joins TRBV5-1 and TRBJ2-7, with D possibly TRBD2 on 6 matching bases. The CDR3 is 14 residues long. The germline CDR1 and CDR2 sequences are SGHRS and YFSETQ. The V end lost 0 bases, the J end lost 5 bases, and 12 bases lay between the germline ends.

This chain uses TRBV2 with TRBJ2-7, with 7 positions matching TRBD1. Germline trimming cut 2 bases from V and 5 bases from J; bases unmatched to any gene: 12. The germline V gene has CDR1 SNHLY and CDR2 FYNNEI. The CDR3 runs to 16 residues. The DNA of the CDR3 is TGTGCCAGCAGTGAATCGACAGGGCCCGTTTTAAACGAGCAGTACTTC. Translating it yields CASSESTGPVLNEQYF.

V gene TRBV27 combines with J gene TRBJ2-7; D gene unclear. Trimming removed 5 bases at V and 3 bases at J, with 11 bases between. Germline V gene sequence: CDR1 MNHEY, CDR2 SMNVEV (reference sequence). This CDR3 region has 13 residues. For the CDR3, the DNA is TGTGCCAGCAGTCCCACGAGTGGCTACGAGCAGTACTTC. Translating gives CASSPTSGYEQYF.

The chain employs TRBV4-2 and TRBJ2-7; 13 nucleotides line up with TRBD2. Germline assignment: CDR1 LGHNA and CDR2 YNFKEQ. This CDR3 spans 14 amino acids. With 6 bases clipped from V and 7 bases from J, the junction kept 6 bases outside the gene matches. The CDR3 spells CASRGTSGTGEQYF. The CDR3 DNA reads TGTGCCAGCAGAGGGACTAGCGGGACGGGGGAGCAGTACTTC.

The rearrangement uses TRBV7-2 and TRBJ1-2; D perhaps matches TRBD1 (6 bases). CDR3 length: 16 amino acids. Germline CDR1 and CDR2: SGHTA and FQGNSA. Trimming removed 3 bases from V and 2 bases from J, with 16 bases in between. CDR3 amino acids: CASSFRPRGDNYGYTF. In DNA form, the CDR3 reads TGTGCCAGCAGCTTCCGCCCCAGGGGAGACAACTATGGCTACACCTTC.

The V call is TRBV7-9, the J call TRBJ2-3; 10 nucleotides agree with TRBD2. V dropped 5 bases and J dropped 1; count of bases not matched to a gene: 3. Germline CDR1 is SEHNR and CDR2 is FQNEAQ (reference sequence). The CDR3 is 15 residues long. The CDR3 loop reads CASSLLAGGTDTQYF. The CDR3 region has the DNA TGTGCCAGCAGCCTTCTAGCGGGAGGCACAGATACGCAGTATTTT.

The chain has TRBV5-8 and TRBJ2-3, with D unclear. Germline V gene lookup returns CDR1 SGHTS and CDR2 YDEGEE. V was cut by 0 bases and J by 3 bases, with 11 bases left in between. This CDR3 contains 15 residues. CDR3 region: CASSLDYRSTDTQYF. The CDR3 nucleotides are TGTGCCAGCAGCTTGGATTACAGAAGTACAGATACGCAGTATTTT. The full variable domain, in which reference TRBV5-8 and TRBJ2-3 provide the parts outside the CDR3, is EAGVTQSPTHLIKTRGQQATLRCSPISGHTSVYWYQQALGLGLQFLLWYDEGEERNRGNFPPRFSGRQFPNYSSELNVNALELEDSALYLCASSLDYRSTDTQYFGPGTRLTVL.

The V gene is TRBV27, the J gene TRBJ2-7; 11 bases agree with TRBD1. The germline CDR1 and CDR2 sequences are MNHEY and SMNVEV (reference sequence). The ends lost 7 bases at V and 3 bases at J; junction bases unmatched: 2. The CDR3 has 13 amino acids. The CDR3 DNA is TGTGCCAGCAAGGGGACAGGGGGCTACGAGCAGTACTTC. It is translated as CASKGTGGYEQYF.

This clone has more than one count but fewer than ten. This rearrangement joins TRBV4-1 to TRBJ2-1, with 9 bases that match TRBD1. The CDR3 runs to 17 residues. Germline V gene data show CDR1 as MGHRA and CDR2 as YSYEKL. The V gene end was trimmed by 1 base and the J gene end by 2 bases; junction bases not matched to a gene: 6. CDR3: CASSQVAGTGPYNEQFF. DNA of the CDR3: TGCGCCAGCAGCCAAGTAGCCGGGACAGGGCCCTACAATGAGCAGTTCTTC.

Only one count was recorded for this clone. The V and J genes are TRBV28 and TRBJ1-5; weak D call: TRBD1 (6 bases). The CDR3 extends over 16 amino acids. The germline CDR1 and CDR2 sequences are MDHEN and SYDVKM. The V and J ends lost 4 bases and 6 bases respectively, with 19 bases between them. CDR3 sequence reads: CASSSPRGAGGQPQHF. CDR3 bases: TGTGCCAGCAGTTCCCCCCGGGGGGCAGGAGGTCAGCCCCAGCATTTT.

The sample holds one count of this clone. The chain uses TRBV4-2 and TRBJ2-7; D is unclear. The V gene lost 2 bases and the J gene lost 0 bases, with 8 bases spanning the gap. This CDR3 region has 14 residues. CDR1 LGHNA and CDR2 YNFKEQ come from the germline V gene. CDR3 sequence: CASSQNTASYEQYF. DNA of the CDR3: TGTGCCAGCAGCCAAAACACAGCCTCCTACGAGCAGTACTTC.

The chain recombines TRBV7-2 with TRBJ2-2; 10 nucleotides agree with TRBD1. Trimming removed 6 bases from V and 6 bases from J; junction bases left unmatched: 10. The length of the CDR3 is 16 residues. Per germline, CDR1 SGHTA and CDR2 FQGNSA. The CDR3 nucleotides read TGTGCCAGCAGTCTTGCCGGGACAGGGGTCGCCGGGGAGCTGTTTTTT. Translation: CASSLAGTGVAGELFF.

This chain joins TRBV30 and TRBJ1-2, with D perhaps matching TRBD1 (5 bases). V gave up 3 bases and J gave up 9 bases, with 17 bases separating them. Germline V gives CDR1 GTSNPN, CDR2 SVGIG (reference sequence). The CDR3 spans 13 residues. DNA of the CDR3: TGTGCCTGGAGGGGGCGGTCGGGCTTTCGCTACACCTTC. It codes for CAWRGRSGFRYTF.

This chain links TRBV29-1 with TRBJ2-7, with TRBD1 identical over 8 bases. Germline V gene lookup returns CDR1 SQVTM and CDR2 ANQGSEA. The V segment lost 5 bases and the J segment 2 bases; nucleotides outside the gene matches: 2. This CDR3 is built from 12 residues. The CDR3 DNA follows: TGCAGCGTTCCGGGACAGGCCTACGAGCAGTACTTC. Translating it yields CSVPGQAYEQYF.

This chain uses TRBV5-1 with TRBJ2-2; TRBD2 matches at 10 bases. The CDR3 extends over 18 amino acids. V lost 0 bases to trimming and J lost 5 bases; unmatched junction nucleotides: 10. Per the germline V gene, CDR1 is SGHRS and CDR2 is YFSETQ. In DNA, the CDR3 is TGCGCCAGCAGCTTGGGGACTCTAGCGGGAGTGAGAACCGGGGAGCTGTTTTTT. Its protein product is CASSLGTLAGVRTGELFF.

This clone showed up just once. The rearrangement joins TRBV11-2 to TRBJ1-6; 7 nucleotides match TRBD1. After removal of 1 base from V and 10 bases from J, the junction contained 7 bases not matched to a gene. The V gene's germline CDR1 is SGHAT and CDR2 FQNNGV. The CDR3 runs 15 residues. CDR3 protein: CASSLVRTGLSPLHF. In DNA, the CDR3 is TGTGCCAGCAGCTTAGTGAGGACAGGTCTCTCACCCCTCCACTTT.

The V call is TRBV3-1 (or the pseudogene TRBV3-2), the J call TRBJ2-2; weak D call: TRBD1 (6 bases). The CDR3 runs 17 residues. Germline V gene data show CDR1 as LGHDT and CDR2 as YNNKEL (reference sequence). Trimming took 0 bases from V and 3 from J, leaving 14 bases between them. CDR3 sequence reads: CASSQEYGGLDTGELFF. In nucleotides, the CDR3 is TGTGCCAGCAGCCAAGAATATGGGGGCCTAGACACCGGGGAGCTGTTTTTT.

This chain links TRBV7-9 with TRBJ2-3, with D maybe TRBD1 (6 bases). The CDR3 loop spans 16 amino acids. Trimming removed 6 bases at V and 5 bases at J, with 21 bases between. Germline V gives CDR1 SEHNR, CDR2 FQNEAQ (reference sequence). This CDR3 is CASRRTSDRIVDTQYF. DNA of the CDR3: TGTGCCAGCAGACGCACTAGTGACAGGATTGTAGATACGCAGTATTTT.

The genes are TRBV7-9 and TRBJ2-5; 8 bases are a match to TRBD2. The trim removed 5 bases at V and 4 bases at J, leaving 9 bases unmatched. Germline V CDR1 and CDR2: SEHNR, FQNEAQ (reference sequence). This CDR3 region has 15 residues. The CDR3 nucleotides are TGTGCCAGCAGCCCTAGCGGGTTGCGGGGAGAGACCCAGTACTTC. Its protein product is CASSPSGLRGETQYF.

This chain connects TRBV28 to TRBJ1-5; no clear D. Germline V CDR1 and CDR2: MDHEN, SYDVKM. The CDR3 has 14 amino acids. V lost 1 base and J lost 7, with 11 bases in between. The CDR3 protein is CASSLSNGRQPQHF. The CDR3 DNA sequence: TGTGCCAGCAGTTTATCGAATGGGAGGCAGCCCCAGCATTTT.